The 7 T cell receptor beta chains presented below share a single source sample, sequenced in a study of blood T cells in healthy people across ages. Through a sample-barcoded 5' primer and a J-beta primer mix, a second PCR was run for roughly 7 to 11 cycles. TCRdb fed the 5' RACE reads into MiXCR, producing one record per CDR3 protein. The repertoire holds 650,000 to 1,000,000 distinct CDR3 sequences, about 37% seen once, with over 10% in the top ten. The sample taken for sequencing was blood. The receptors stem from a man younger than 35 in good health.

A few counts support this clonotype. The chain links TRBV28 to TRBJ2-5; 9 bases align to TRBD1. J gave up 11 bases and V 5 bases, and 6 bases lay outside the gene matches. Germline loops: CDR1 MDHEN, CDR2 SYDVKM. The CDR3 loop spans 12 amino acids. In DNA form, the CDR3 reads TGTGCCAGCAGTGAGAGACAGGGGGGGCAGTACTTC. This gives the protein CASSERQGGQYF.

V and J are TRBV5-1 and TRBJ2-7, with a possible D match to TRBD1 (5 bases). Per the germline V gene, CDR1 is SGHRS and CDR2 is YFSETQ. The V end was cut by 4 bases, the J end by 1 base, with 12 bases between. This CDR3 comprises 14 residues. In DNA, the CDR3 is TGCGCCAGCAGCCCAGGGTACGGTTCCTACGAGCAGTACTTC. This codes for CASSPGYGSYEQYF.

This clonotype was seen more than once but under ten times. V usage is TRBV5-6 and J usage is TRBJ2-7, with D perhaps TRBD1 or TRBD2 (5 bases each). The germline V gene encodes CDR1 SGHDT and CDR2 YYEEEE. The CDR3 spans 15 residues. The V and J ends lost 1 base and 4 bases respectively, with 15 bases between them. The CDR3 is CASSLRWDRDYEQYF. DNA for the CDR3: TGTGCCAGCAGCTTGCGTTGGGACCGGGATTACGAGCAGTACTTC.

This clonotype was seen more than once but under ten times. This chain uses TRBV5-8 with TRBJ1-1; a possible D gene is TRBD1 (6 bases). Germline CDR1 is SGHTS and CDR2 is YDEGEE. The CDR3 has 13 residues. Trimming shortened V by 2 bases and J by 7 bases, and 12 bases separated the two germline ends. As DNA, the CDR3 is TGTGCCAGCAGCTTACGGTGGACAGATGAAGCTTTCTTT. Translating gives CASSLRWTDEAFF.

V gene TRBV4-2 combines with J gene TRBJ1-2; 7 positions match TRBD1. Looked up from germline, CDR1 is LGHNA and CDR2 is YNFKEQ. V dropped 0 bases and J dropped 4; count of bases not matched to a gene: 8. The CDR3 covers 16 residues. The CDR3, as DNA: TGTGCCAGCAGCCAAGACGCTAAACAGGGGAGCTATGGCTACACCTTC. It is translated as CASSQDAKQGSYGYTF.

Points on this clonotype: A junction boundary mismatches the germline segment, possibly from a read error. The genes are TRBV14 and TRBJ1-6; no clear D gene. Germline V gene lookup returns CDR1 SGHDN and CDR2 FVKESK. The CDR3 sequence is 13 residues long. The CDR3 loop is CASSVQNYSPLHF. The CDR3, as DNA: TGTGCCAGCAGCGTTCAGAACTATTCGCCCCTCCACTTT.

The rearrangement links TRBV29-1 to TRBJ2-7, with TRBD1 as a possible D gene (5 bases). CDR1 and CDR2 from the germline V gene are SQVTM and ANQGSEA. Trimming took 4 bases from V and 7 from J, leaving 20 bases between them. The CDR3 runs 14 residues. CDR3: CSVGRAGAYNEQYF. In DNA form, the CDR3 reads TGCAGCGTTGGGCGAGCTGGGGCCTACAATGAGCAGTACTTC.